Each of the 21 T cell receptor beta chains below was sequenced from the same sample in a study of T cell responses to AZD1222 COVID-19 vaccine. Using immunoSEQ multiplex PCR, the repertoire was profiled, and TCRdb retains in-frame clones only, with some absent. Of 120,000 or so clones in the sample, around nine tenths were seen once. The sample consisted of peripheral blood, taken on day 0 of AZD1222 vaccination. These receptors came from an adult in good health.

This clone came up once. The CDR3 region is CASRLEGHYNSPLHF. The CDR3 nucleotides are TGTGCCAGCAGGCTAGAGGGACACTATAATTCACCCCTCCACTTT. V gene TRBV2 combines with J gene TRBJ1-6; D is possibly TRBD1 (6 bases). Germline CDR1 and CDR2: SNHLY and FYNNEI. Trimming removed 6 bases from V and 3 bases from J, with 12 bases in between. The CDR3 is 15 residues long.

The chain has TRBV2 and TRBJ2-3; D perhaps matches TRBD2 (6 bases). The CDR3 runs to 12 residues. CDR1 is SNHLY and CDR2 is FYNNEI in the germline V gene. V lost 8 bases and J lost 2, with 8 bases in between. CDR3 nucleotides: TGTGCCAGCGGGACTTACACAGATACGCAGTATTTT. Translated, it gives CASGTYTDTQYF. Full variable domain (rest looked up from reference TRBV2 and TRBJ2-3): EPEVTQTPSHQVTQMGQEVILRCVPISNHLYFYWYRQILGQKVEFLVSFYNNEISEKSEIFDDQFSVERPDGSNFTLKIRSTKLEDSAMYFCASGTYTDTQYFGPGTRLTVL.

The chain joins TRBV19 to TRBJ2-7; 10 bases map to TRBD2. This CDR3 contains 15 residues. Germline values: CDR1 LNHDA, CDR2 SQIVND (reference sequence). V was pared by 5 bases and J by 2 bases, with 6 bases of the junction left unmatched. CDR3 loop: CASSSIAGGTYEQYF. The DNA of the CDR3 is TGTGCCAGTAGTTCTATAGCGGGGGGAACCTACGAGCAGTACTTC.

This chain joins TRBV12-5 and TRBJ2-4; TRBD1 matches at 9 bases. Germline lookup yields CDR1 LGHNT and CDR2 FRNRAP. Trimming removed 6 bases from V and 8 bases from J; junction bases left unmatched: 8. There are 14 residues in the CDR3. The DNA of the CDR3 is TGTGCTAGTGGATCGGACAGGGGACCAGACATTCAGTACTTC. This encodes CASGSDRGPDIQYF.

This chain joins TRBV2 and TRBJ2-1, with D uncertain. From germline, CDR1 is SNHLY and CDR2 FYNNEI. The CDR3 runs 13 residues. Trimming removed 1 base from V and 4 bases from J, with 5 bases in between. The CDR3 region is CASSEVLYNEQFF. CDR3 bases: TGTGCCAGCAGTGAAGTGCTATACAATGAGCAGTTCTTC.

The CDR3 DNA follows: TGCGCCAGCAGCAGACCGGGACTAGCCACTGAGCAGTTCTTC. Translation gives CASSRPGLATEQFF. The chain is built from TRBV5-1 and TRBJ2-1; 9 bases line up with TRBD2. CDR3 length: 14 amino acids. J gave up 9 bases and V 4 bases, and 8 bases lay outside the gene matches. Germline V lookup: CDR1 SGHRS, CDR2 YFSETQ.

The chain has TRBV6-1 and TRBJ2-3, with 8 bases matching TRBD1. The germline CDR1 and CDR2 sequences are MNHNS and SASEGT. CDR3 size: 13 residues. V was clipped by 7 bases and J by 5 bases; unmatched bases: 5. The CDR3, as DNA: TGTGCCAGCACTGACAGGGGTGAAGATACGCAGTATTTT. It is translated as CASTDRGEDTQYF.

The chain links TRBV6-2 or TRBV6-3 to TRBJ1-5; unclear D gene. Germline V lookup: CDR1 MNHEY, CDR2 SVGEGT. The CDR3 covers 15 residues. V was shortened by 5 bases and J by 0 bases, with 11 bases between the two germline ends. The CDR3 protein is CASSLGLYSNQPQHF. The DNA of the CDR3 is TGTGCCAGCAGTCTCGGCCTCTATAGCAATCAGCCCCAGCATTTT.

The chain employs TRBV29-1 and TRBJ1-2, with D unclear. Germline CDR1 reads SQVTM; CDR2 reads ANQGSEA. The CDR3 has 13 residues. Trimming pared 1 base from V and 7 bases from J, leaving 13 bases between. For the CDR3, the DNA is TGCAGCGTTGAAGCCCAGAGGGCGGGTGGCTACACCTTC. This translates into CSVEAQRAGGYTF.

The DNA for the CDR3 is TGTGCCAGCAGACACAGGGGGAAGCAAGAGACCCAGTACTTC. Protein product: CASRHRGKQETQYF. The chain recombines TRBV6-5 with TRBJ2-5; 8 positions agree with TRBD1. CDR3 size: 14 residues. Trimming removed 6 bases from V and 2 bases from J; junction bases left unmatched: 5. Germline lookup yields CDR1 MNHEY and CDR2 SVGAGI.

V and J are TRBV10-3 and TRBJ1-2; 7 bases line up with TRBD1. This CDR3 has 16 residues. Germline V gene lookup returns CDR1 ENHRY and CDR2 SYGVKD. Trimming took 0 bases from V and 4 from J; bases not matched to a gene: 8. Written as DNA, the CDR3 is TGTGCCATCAGTGAGTCGACAGGGAGTTTCGGCTATGGCTACACCTTC. Amino acid sequence: CAISESTGSFGYGYTF.

The chain combines TRBV6-4 with TRBJ2-1, with 10 nucleotides matching TRBD1. The CDR3 has 15 amino acids. Germline assignment: CDR1 MRHNA and CDR2 SNTAGT. Unmatched junction bases numbered 6, after V lost 2 bases and J lost 8 bases. CDR3: CASSDETGGRDEQFF. The CDR3 coding sequence is TGTGCCAGCAGTGACGAGACAGGGGGCCGCGATGAGCAGTTCTTC.

The chain combines TRBV27 with TRBJ1-1; TRBD1 matches 8 bases. The CDR3 is 14 amino acids. Germline loops: CDR1 MNHEY, CDR2 SMNVEV (reference sequence). The V gene end was trimmed by 2 bases and the J gene end by 4 bases; junction bases not matched to a gene: 3. CDR3 sequence (DNA): TGTGCCAGCAGTTTACAGGGGGCGATCACTGAAGCTTTCTTT. This encodes CASSLQGAITEAFF.

V gene TRBV3-1 (or the pseudogene TRBV3-2) combines with J gene TRBJ2-1, with 9 bases identical to TRBD2. V gave up 0 bases and J gave up 3 bases; unmatched junction bases: 6. The CDR3 is 17 amino acids. Germline V gene sequence: CDR1 LGHDT, CDR2 YNNKEL (reference sequence). In DNA, the CDR3 is TGTGCCAGCAGCCAAGATTTGAGTAGCGGGGGCTACAATGAGCAGTTCTTC. Residues: CASSQDLSSGGYNEQFF.

V usage is TRBV11-3 and J usage is TRBJ1-2, with D maybe TRBD1 (5 bases). V was cut by 4 bases and J by 7 bases, with 19 bases left in between. This CDR3 is 15 amino acids long. Germline CDR1 and CDR2: SGHNT and YENEEA. CDR3: CASSSRGGKVSGYTF. Written as DNA, the CDR3 is TGTGCCAGCAGCTCCCGGGGGGGAAAGGTATCTGGCTACACCTTC.

The chain combines TRBV10-3 with TRBJ1-2, with 10 nucleotides matching TRBD1. The CDR3 contains 14 residues. Germline V gene lookup returns CDR1 ENHRY and CDR2 SYGVKD. The ends lost 5 bases at V and 3 bases at J; junction bases unmatched: 3. The chain's CDR3 is CAISLGQGDYGYTF. CDR3 DNA sequence: TGTGCCATCAGTCTCGGACAGGGGGACTATGGCTACACCTTC.

The chain has TRBV6-5 and TRBJ2-7; 7 bases match TRBD1. Germline CDR1 reads MNHEY; CDR2 reads SVGAGI. This CDR3 is built from 14 residues. The junction had 1 base not matched to a gene; V was cut back by 0 bases and J by 2 bases. CDR3 DNA sequence: TGTGCCAGCAGTTACTCTAGGGGGCCCTACGAGCAGTACTTC. The encoded protein is CASSYSRGPYEQYF.

In this sample, this clone turned up once. V and J are TRBV11-2 and TRBJ2-1; D assignment may be TRBD1 or TRBD2 (6 bases each). Trimming shortened V by 5 bases and J by 9 bases, and 29 bases separated the two germline ends. CDR1 and CDR2 (germline): SGHAT, FQNNGV. The CDR3 sequence is 18 residues long. The CDR3 nucleotides are TGTGCCAGCAGCACTTTCCGGGGGCTGAGAAAAGAAGGGGCTGAGCAGTTCTTC. This codes for CASSTFRGLRKEGAEQFF.

V and J are TRBV19 and TRBJ1-1; tentative D call: TRBD1 (5 bases). The CDR3 consists of 13 residues. Trimming shortened V by 11 bases and J by 0 bases, and 13 bases separated the two germline ends. Germline V CDR1 and CDR2: LNHDA, SQIVND (reference sequence). The CDR3 DNA follows: TGTGCCGTCGGGGGGGAGATGAACACTGAAGCTTTCTTT. This encodes CAVGGEMNTEAFF.

The rearrangement links TRBV30 to TRBJ1-5; possibly TRBD1 for D (5 bases). CDR1 and CDR2 from the germline V gene are GTSNPN and SVGIG (reference sequence). With 1 base removed from V and 4 bases from J, the gap between germline ends came to 8 bases. The CDR3 totals 13 residues. The CDR3 nucleotides read TGTGCCTGGAGTGGGACAAGAAATCAGCCCCAGCATTTT. Translated: CAWSGTRNQPQHF.

This clone was observed once. The rearrangement links TRBV10-1 to TRBJ1-6; 10 bases map to TRBD1. With V trimmed by 8 bases and J by 8 bases, 6 bases remained unmatched. Germline V gene data show CDR1 as WNHNN and CDR2 as SYGVQD (reference sequence). There are 14 residues in the CDR3. CDR3 DNA: TGCGCCAGCCGTTCCGGGACAGGGGATTCACCCCTCCACTTT. This codes for CASRSGTGDSPLHF.